The clone carrying this T cell receptor beta chain was detected ten times or more. Its antigen is not identified. cDNA was made by 5'RACE with 10-nucleotide random UMIs. TCRdb re-called the 5' RACE reads through MiXCR, storing one row per CDR3 protein. The table includes about 50,000 distinct CDR3 sequences, approximately 11% detected once. Time point: longitudinal time-point 1 (baseline). The unsorted libraries were produced from 2 million PBMCs held at -80 C. The CDR3 is made up of 16 amino acids. V gave up 3 bases and J gave up 3 bases, with 15 bases separating them. This sample was taken from a study of neurological immune-mediated disorders. Study outcomes and limitations: Private repertoires in all groups were suggested, as expanded clones shared no CDR3 amino acid sequences across subjects.

Sequencing used PBMCs. The chain uses TRBV12-3 or TRBV12-4 and TRBJ2-4, with D possibly being TRBD1 (5 bases). This TCR was recovered from a woman in her forties in good health. The CDR3 bases are TGTGCCAGCAGTTTTTTGTCAGGGATTGGCAAAAACATTCAGTACTTC. Translated, it gives CASSFLSGIGKNIQYF.